The sequence of this T cell receptor (beta chain) was determined in a study of blood T cells in healthy people across ages. Using a J-beta primer mix together with a sample-barcoded 5' primer, a second PCR was run for roughly 6 to 12 cycles. A tag from a template-switch adaptor with 12 random nucleotides marked each cDNA molecule. TCRdb itself ran the 5' RACE reads through MiXCR, one entry per CDR3 protein. Among about 640,000 distinct CDR3 sequences listed, 58% were seen once. Healthy Russian Caucasian donors spanned ages roughly 6 to 100 years. Total RNA extracted from each sample amounted to at least 5.5 micrograms. General study findings and limits: More naive CD4+ cells and higher diversity were found in long-lived than in aged donors.

As concerns this clonotype: Its antigen remains unknown.

Germline-derived CDR1 and CDR2 are MGHRA and YSYEKL. This CDR3 contains 13 residues. V was clipped by 0 bases and J by 3 bases, with 5 bases between them. This TCR derives from a man between 60 and 75 years old in good health. The V call is TRBV4-1, the J call TRBJ2-5; D not resolved. Sequenced input: blood. This CDR3 is CASSQEGEETQYF. In DNA, the CDR3 is TGCGCCAGCAGCCAAGAAGGTGAAGAGACCCAGTACTTC.